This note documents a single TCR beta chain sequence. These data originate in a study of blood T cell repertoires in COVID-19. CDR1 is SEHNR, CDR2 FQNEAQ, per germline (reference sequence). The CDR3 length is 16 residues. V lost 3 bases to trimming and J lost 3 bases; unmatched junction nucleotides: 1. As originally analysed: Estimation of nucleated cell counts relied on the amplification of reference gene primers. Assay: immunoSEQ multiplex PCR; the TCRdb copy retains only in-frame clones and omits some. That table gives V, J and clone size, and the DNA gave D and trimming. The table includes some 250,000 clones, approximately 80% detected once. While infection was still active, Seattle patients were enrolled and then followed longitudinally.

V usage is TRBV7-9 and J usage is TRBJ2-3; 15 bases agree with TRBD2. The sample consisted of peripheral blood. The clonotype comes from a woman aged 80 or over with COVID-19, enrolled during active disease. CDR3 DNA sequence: TGTGCCAGCAGCTTCGGACTAGCGGGAGGGACAGATACGCAGTATTTT. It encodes CASSFGLAGGTDTQYF.